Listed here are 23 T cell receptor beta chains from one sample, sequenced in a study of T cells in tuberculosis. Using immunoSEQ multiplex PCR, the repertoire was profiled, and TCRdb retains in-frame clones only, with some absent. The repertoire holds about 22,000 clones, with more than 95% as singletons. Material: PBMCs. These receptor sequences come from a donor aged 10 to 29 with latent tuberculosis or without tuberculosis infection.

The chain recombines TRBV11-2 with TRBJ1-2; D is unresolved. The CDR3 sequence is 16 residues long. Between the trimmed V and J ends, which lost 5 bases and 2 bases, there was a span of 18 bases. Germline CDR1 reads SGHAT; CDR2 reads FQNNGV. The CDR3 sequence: CASSPAGSQRNYGYTF. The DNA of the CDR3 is TGTGCCAGCAGCCCCGCTGGGAGTCAGCGAAACTATGGCTACACCTTC.

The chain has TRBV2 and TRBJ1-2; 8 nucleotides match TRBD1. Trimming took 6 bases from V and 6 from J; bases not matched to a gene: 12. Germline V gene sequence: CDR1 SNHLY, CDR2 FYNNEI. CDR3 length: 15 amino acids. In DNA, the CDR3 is TGTGCCAGCAGAGATGACGGACAGGGAGTAAATGGCTACACCTTC. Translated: CASRDDGQGVNGYTF.

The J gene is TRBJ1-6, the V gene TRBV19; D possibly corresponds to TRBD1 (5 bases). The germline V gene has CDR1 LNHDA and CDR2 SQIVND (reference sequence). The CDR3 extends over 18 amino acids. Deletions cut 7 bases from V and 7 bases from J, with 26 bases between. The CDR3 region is CASTRRGSAAFANSPLHF. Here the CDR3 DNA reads TGTGCCAGTACCAGACGGGGGTCCGCAGCCTTCGCAAATTCACCCCTCCACTTT. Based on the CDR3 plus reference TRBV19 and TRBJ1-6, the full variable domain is DGGITQSPKYLFRKEGQNVTLSCEQNLNHDAMYWYRQDPGQGLRLIYYSQIVNDFQKGDIAEGYSVSREKKESFPLTVTSAQKNPTAFYLCASTRRGSAAFANSPLHFGNGTRLTVT.

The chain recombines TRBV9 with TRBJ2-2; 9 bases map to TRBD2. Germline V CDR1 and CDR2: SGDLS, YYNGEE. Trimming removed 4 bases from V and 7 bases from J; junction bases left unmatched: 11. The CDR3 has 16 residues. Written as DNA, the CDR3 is TGTGCCAGCAGCCCTCGGGTTAGCGGGGGAAACGGGGAGCTGTTTTTT. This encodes CASSPRVSGGNGELFF.

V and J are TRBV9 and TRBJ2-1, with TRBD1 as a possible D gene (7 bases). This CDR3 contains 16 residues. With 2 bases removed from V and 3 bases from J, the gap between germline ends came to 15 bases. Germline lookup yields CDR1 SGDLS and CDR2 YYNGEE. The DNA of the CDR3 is TGTGCCAGCAGCGTGACCCAGGGGGAGGACTACAATGAGCAGTTCTTC. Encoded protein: CASSVTQGEDYNEQFF.

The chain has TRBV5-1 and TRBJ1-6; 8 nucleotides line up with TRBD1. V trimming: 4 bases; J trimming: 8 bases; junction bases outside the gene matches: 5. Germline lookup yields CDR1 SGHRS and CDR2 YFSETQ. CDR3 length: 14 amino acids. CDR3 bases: TGCGCCAGCAGCCCACAGGGGGATTATTCACCCCTCCACTTT. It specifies CASSPQGDYSPLHF.

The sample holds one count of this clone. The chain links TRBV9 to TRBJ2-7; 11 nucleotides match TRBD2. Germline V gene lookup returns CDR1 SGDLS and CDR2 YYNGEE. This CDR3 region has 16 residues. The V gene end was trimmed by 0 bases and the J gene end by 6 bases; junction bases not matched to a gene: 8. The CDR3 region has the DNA TGTGCCAGCAGCGTAGATGGTAGCGGGGGGGCCGGCGAGCAGTACTTC. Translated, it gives CASSVDGSGGAGEQYF. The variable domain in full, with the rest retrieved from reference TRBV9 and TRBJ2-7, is DSGVTQTPKHLITATGQRVTLRCSPRSGDLSVYWYQQSLDQGLQFLIQYYNGEERAKGNILERFSAQQFPDLHSELNLSSLELGDSALYFCASSVDGSGGAGEQYFGPGTRLTVT.

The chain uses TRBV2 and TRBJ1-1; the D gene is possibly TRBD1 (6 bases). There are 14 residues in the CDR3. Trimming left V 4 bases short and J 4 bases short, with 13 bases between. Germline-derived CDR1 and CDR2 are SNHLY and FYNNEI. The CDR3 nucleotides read TGTGCCAGCAGTGGGACAGCCCGGGGCACTGAAGCTTTCTTT. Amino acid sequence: CASSGTARGTEAFF.

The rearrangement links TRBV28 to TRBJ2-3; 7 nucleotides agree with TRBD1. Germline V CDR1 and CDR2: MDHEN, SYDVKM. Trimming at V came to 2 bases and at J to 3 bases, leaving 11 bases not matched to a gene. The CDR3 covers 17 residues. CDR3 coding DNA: TGTGCCAGCAGTTTACTTCTCGACAGGGCCGGGACAGATACGCAGTATTTT. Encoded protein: CASSLLLDRAGTDTQYF.

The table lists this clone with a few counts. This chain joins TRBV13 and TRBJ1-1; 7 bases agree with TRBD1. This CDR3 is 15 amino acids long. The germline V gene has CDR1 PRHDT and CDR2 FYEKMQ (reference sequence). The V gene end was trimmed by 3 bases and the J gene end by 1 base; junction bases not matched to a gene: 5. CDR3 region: CASSFLGGTNTEAFF. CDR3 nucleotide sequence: TGTGCCAGCAGCTTTTTAGGGGGCACGAACACTGAAGCTTTCTTT.

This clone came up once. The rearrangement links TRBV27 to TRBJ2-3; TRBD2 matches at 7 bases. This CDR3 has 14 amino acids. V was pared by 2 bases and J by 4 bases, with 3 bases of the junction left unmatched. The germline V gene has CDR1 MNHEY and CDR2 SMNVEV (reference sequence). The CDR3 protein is CASSLQAGADTQYF. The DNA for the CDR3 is TGTGCCAGCAGTTTACAGGCGGGGGCAGATACGCAGTATTTT.

CDR3 DNA sequence: TGTGCCAGCAGCTTAGTGGGAAGACAGTTATCCCCTGATGGCTACACCTTC. Protein sequence: CASSLVGRQLSPDGYTF. J is TRBJ1-2 and V is TRBV7-2; perhaps TRBD1 as D (5 bases). The CDR3 consists of 17 residues. Trimming left V 1 base short and J 6 bases short, with 21 bases between. Germline V CDR1 and CDR2: SGHTA, FQGNSA.

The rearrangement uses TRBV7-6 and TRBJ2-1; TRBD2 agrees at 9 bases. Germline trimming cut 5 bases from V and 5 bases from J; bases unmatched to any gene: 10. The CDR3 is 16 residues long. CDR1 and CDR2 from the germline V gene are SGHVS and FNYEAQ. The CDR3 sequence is CASSHLVAGEHNEQFF. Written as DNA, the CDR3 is TGTGCCAGCAGCCACCTGGTAGCGGGGGAGCACAATGAGCAGTTCTTC.

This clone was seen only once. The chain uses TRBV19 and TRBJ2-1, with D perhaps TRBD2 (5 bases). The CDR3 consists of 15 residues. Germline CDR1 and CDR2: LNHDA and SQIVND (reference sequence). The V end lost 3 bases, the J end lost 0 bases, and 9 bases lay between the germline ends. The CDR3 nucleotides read TGTGCCAGTAGTATCAGCGGAGACTCCTACAATGAGCAGTTCTTC. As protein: CASSISGDSYNEQFF.

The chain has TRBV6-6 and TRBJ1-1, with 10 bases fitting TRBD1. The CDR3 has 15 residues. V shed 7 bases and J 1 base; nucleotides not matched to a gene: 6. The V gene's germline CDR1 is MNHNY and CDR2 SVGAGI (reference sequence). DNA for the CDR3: TGTGCCAGCACCCCCAGGGACAGGGGGAACACTGAAGCTTTCTTT. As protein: CASTPRDRGNTEAFF.

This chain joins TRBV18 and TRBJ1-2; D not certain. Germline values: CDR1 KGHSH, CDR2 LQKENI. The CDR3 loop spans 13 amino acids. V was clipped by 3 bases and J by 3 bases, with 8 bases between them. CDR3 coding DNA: TGTGCCAGCTCACCGCGGCATGACTATGGCTACACCTTC. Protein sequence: CASSPRHDYGYTF.

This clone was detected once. Here the CDR3 reads CASSQIRDRGFLVGAFF. The CDR3 nucleotides are TGTGCCAGCAGCCAAATACGGGACAGGGGTTTTTTAGTCGGAGCTTTCTTT. V usage is TRBV4-2 and J usage is TRBJ1-1; 10 bases agree with TRBD1. The CDR3 covers 17 residues. V trimming: 2 bases; J trimming: 10 bases; junction bases outside the gene matches: 16. Germline V CDR1 and CDR2: LGHNA, YNFKEQ.

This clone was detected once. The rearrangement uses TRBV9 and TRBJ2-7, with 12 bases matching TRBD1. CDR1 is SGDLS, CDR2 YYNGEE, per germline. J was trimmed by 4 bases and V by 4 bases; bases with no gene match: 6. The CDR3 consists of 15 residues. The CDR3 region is CASSLGGQGAYEQYF. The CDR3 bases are TGTGCCAGCAGCCTGGGGGGACAGGGGGCTTACGAGCAGTACTTC.

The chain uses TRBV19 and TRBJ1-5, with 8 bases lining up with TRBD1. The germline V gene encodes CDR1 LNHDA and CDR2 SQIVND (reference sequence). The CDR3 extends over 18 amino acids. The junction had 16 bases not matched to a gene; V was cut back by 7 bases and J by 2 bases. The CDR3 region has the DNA TGTGCCAGTACCCTAACGCCACAGGGGGGTTCGGGCAATCAGCCCCAGCATTTT. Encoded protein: CASTLTPQGGSGNQPQHF.

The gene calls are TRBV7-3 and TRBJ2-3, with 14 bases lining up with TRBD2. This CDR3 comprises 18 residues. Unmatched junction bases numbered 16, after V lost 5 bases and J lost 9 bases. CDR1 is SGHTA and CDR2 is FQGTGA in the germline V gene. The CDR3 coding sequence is TGTGCCAGCAGCCCCACTTCCGGACTAGCGGGGGGCCAGGTGACGCAGTATTTT. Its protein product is CASSPTSGLAGGQVTQYF.

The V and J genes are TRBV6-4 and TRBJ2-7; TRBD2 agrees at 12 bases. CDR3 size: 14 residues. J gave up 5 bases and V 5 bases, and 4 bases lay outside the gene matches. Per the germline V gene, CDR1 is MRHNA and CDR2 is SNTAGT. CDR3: CASSRTSGEHEQYF. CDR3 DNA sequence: TGTGCCAGCAGTCGGACTAGCGGGGAACACGAGCAGTACTTC.

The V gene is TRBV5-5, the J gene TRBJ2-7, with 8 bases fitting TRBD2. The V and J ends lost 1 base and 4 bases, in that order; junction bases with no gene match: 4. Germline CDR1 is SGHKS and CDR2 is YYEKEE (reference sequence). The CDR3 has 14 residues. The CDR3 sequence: CASSLSGSMYEQYF. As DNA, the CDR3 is TGTGCCAGCAGCTTGAGCGGGAGTATGTACGAGCAGTACTTC. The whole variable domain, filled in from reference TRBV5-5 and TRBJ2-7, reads DAGVTQSPTHLIKTRGQQVTLRCSPISGHKSVSWYQQVLGQGPQFIFQYYEKEERGRGNFPDRFSARQFPNYSSELNVNALLLGDSALYLCASSLSGSMYEQYFGPGTRLTVT.

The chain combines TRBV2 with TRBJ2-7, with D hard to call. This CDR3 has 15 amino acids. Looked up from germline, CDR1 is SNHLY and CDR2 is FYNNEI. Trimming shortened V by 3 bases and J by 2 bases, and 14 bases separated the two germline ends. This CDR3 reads CASSESSVSPYEQYF. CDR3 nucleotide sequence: TGTGCCAGCAGTGAGTCGTCAGTATCCCCCTACGAGCAGTACTTC.